A single sample gave rise to the 14 T cell receptor beta chains below, sequenced in a study of blood T cell repertoires in COVID-19 (TCRdb year 2020). Libraries were prepared through the immunoSEQ multiplex PCR assay. The table comes from immuneACCESS by way of TCRdb, which keeps in-frame sequences with V and J called. Part of the clones is missing from these tables; in studies checked, under half for an unresolved V gene and the rest for unknown reasons. Present in this sample are roughly 100,000 clones, around 81% of which were seen just once. Together, the top ten hold less than 45% of the sample. Sequencing was carried out using peripheral blood. These receptors were taken from a man older than 75 with acute or convalescent COVID-19.

The chain links TRBV19 to TRBJ1-4; 9 nucleotides align to TRBD1. The ends lost 8 bases at V and 8 bases at J; junction bases unmatched: 6. The CDR3 is 13 amino acids. Germline lookup yields CDR1 LNHDA and CDR2 SQIVND (reference sequence). CDR3 in DNA: TGTGCCAGTCGGACAGGGGCCGAGGAAAAACTGTTTTTT. Translating gives CASRTGAEEKLFF.

The rearrangement links TRBV2 to TRBJ2-7; D unresolved. Trimming took 3 bases from V and 0 from J, leaving 12 bases between them. This CDR3 has 15 amino acids. Germline V gene lookup returns CDR1 SNHLY and CDR2 FYNNEI. DNA for the CDR3: TGTGCCAGCAGTGACCCTCCTAGGAGCTCCTACGAGCAGTACTTC. Its protein product is CASSDPPRSSYEQYF. Based on the CDR3 plus reference TRBV2 and TRBJ2-7, the full variable domain is EPEVTQTPSHQVTQMGQEVILRCVPISNHLYFYWYRQILGQKVEFLVSFYNNEISEKSEIFDDQFSVERPDGSNFTLKIRSTKLEDSAMYFCASSDPPRSSYEQYFGPGTRLTVT.

The gene calls are TRBV18 and TRBJ1-3; 9 nucleotides agree with TRBD1. The V segment lost 4 bases and the J segment 0 bases; nucleotides outside the gene matches: 4. CDR3 length equals 16 residues. Germline CDR1 reads KGHSH; CDR2 reads LQKENI. CDR3 residues: CASSLTGGVSGNTIYF. In nucleotides, the CDR3 is TGTGCCAGCTCACTGACAGGGGGTGTCTCTGGAAACACCATATATTTT. The complete variable domain, with remaining parts taken from reference TRBV18 and TRBJ1-3, reads NAGVMQNPRHLVRRRGQEARLRCSPMKGHSHVYWYRQLPEEGLKFMVYLQKENIIDESGMPKERFSAEFPKEGPSILRIQQVVRGDSAAYFCASSLTGGVSGNTIYFGEGSWLTVV.

The chain couples TRBV18 to TRBJ2-2; no firm D call. The CDR3 sequence is 13 residues long. Germline CDR1 KGHSH, CDR2 LQKENI. The germline V and J ends were trimmed by 3 bases and 1 base, with 3 bases remaining between them. DNA of the CDR3: TGTGCCAGCTCACCCCAGAACACCGGGGAGCTGTTTTTT. It translates to CASSPQNTGELFF.

This clone was seen many times. The rearrangement joins TRBV19 to TRBJ2-3; 13 positions agree with TRBD2. J gave up 6 bases and V 6 bases, and 6 bases lay outside the gene matches. CDR1 is LNHDA and CDR2 is SQIVND in the germline V gene (reference sequence). The CDR3 contains 15 residues. CDR3 amino acids: CASSRTSGSFDTQYF. DNA of the CDR3: TGTGCCAGTAGCAGGACTAGCGGGAGCTTTGATACGCAGTATTTT.

This chain joins TRBV19 and TRBJ2-7; D perhaps matches TRBD2 (5 bases). V dropped 5 bases and J dropped 6 bases, with 14 bases sitting between them. The CDR3 covers 13 residues. Looked up from germline, CDR1 is LNHDA and CDR2 is SQIVND (reference sequence). CDR3 sequence: CASSEGSRREQYF. The CDR3 DNA sequence: TGTGCCAGTAGTGAGGGATCTAGACGCGAGCAGTACTTC.

The chain recombines TRBV2 with TRBJ1-1; the D is unclear. The germline V gene has CDR1 SNHLY and CDR2 FYNNEI. Trimming cost V 6 bases and J 0 bases, with 5 bases left between them. CDR3 length: 12 amino acids. CDR3 sequence reads: CASRNLNTEAFF. The CDR3 coding sequence is TGTGCCAGCAGAAACTTGAACACTGAAGCTTTCTTT.

The rearrangement links TRBV2 to TRBJ2-3; TRBD2 agrees at 8 bases. The CDR3 is 15 residues long. The germline V gene has CDR1 SNHLY and CDR2 FYNNEI. V lost 7 bases and J lost 1; bases outside the gene matches: 7. The CDR3 sequence is CASNPGLVGTDTQYF. The CDR3 DNA follows: TGTGCCAGCAACCCGGGACTAGTAGGCACAGATACGCAGTATTTT. Filled out from reference TRBV2 and TRBJ2-3, the complete variable domain reads EPEVTQTPSHQVTQMGQEVILRCVPISNHLYFYWYRQILGQKVEFLVSFYNNEISEKSEIFDDQFSVERPDGSNFTLKIRSTKLEDSAMYFCASNPGLVGTDTQYFGPGTRLTVL.

The genes are TRBV4-3 and TRBJ1-4, with 7 bases aligning to TRBD1. CDR3 length: 18 residues. V gave up 0 bases and J gave up 3 bases; unmatched junction bases: 10. The germline gives CDR1 LGHNA, CDR2 YSLEER. Here the CDR3 reads CASSQDYRPGTANEKLFF. The DNA for the CDR3 is TGCGCCAGCAGCCAAGATTACAGGCCCGGGACAGCTAATGAAAAACTGTTTTTT.

The CDR3 is CASSIAVLATNTGELFF. The DNA of the CDR3 is TGTGCCAGTAGTATCGCGGTACTAGCGACTAACACCGGGGAGCTGTTTTTT. The rearrangement joins TRBV19 to TRBJ2-2, with 7 bases aligning to TRBD2. CDR3 length: 17 residues. Germline lookup yields CDR1 LNHDA and CDR2 SQIVND (reference sequence). The ends lost 3 bases at V and 2 bases at J; junction bases unmatched: 9.

The chain couples TRBV3-1 (or the pseudogene TRBV3-2) to TRBJ1-1; tentative D call: TRBD1 (6 bases). V was pared by 4 bases and J by 3 bases, with 15 bases between. Germline CDR1 and CDR2: LGHDT and YNNKEL (reference sequence). This CDR3 comprises 15 residues. The CDR3: CASSLQRGQYTEAFF. CDR3 DNA sequence: TGTGCCAGCAGCCTCCAGAGGGGACAATACACTGAAGCTTTCTTT.

As regards this clone: Its ends do not fully match the called genes, so a read error is possible. The genes are TRBV19 and TRBJ1-5; TRBD1 aligns across 9 bases. The CDR3 sequence is 14 residues long. Germline CDR1 and CDR2: LNHDA and SQIVND (reference sequence). The CDR3 bases are TGTGCCATTAGTTCCACGACAGGGGGTCAGCCCCAGCATTTT. As protein: CAISSTTGGQPQHF.

The chain combines TRBV6-6 with TRBJ2-3, with D tentatively TRBD1 (5 bases). CDR1 and CDR2 from the germline V gene are MNHNY and SVGAGI (reference sequence). This CDR3 has 15 amino acids. Trimming cost V 6 bases and J 0 bases, with 13 bases left between them. CDR3 coding DNA: TGTGCCAGCAGGCAGGGCCCAACGAGCACAGATACGCAGTATTTT. This translates into CASRQGPTSTDTQYF.

This rearrangement joins TRBV5-1 to TRBJ2-5; 11 bases line up with TRBD2. Germline V gives CDR1 SGHRS, CDR2 YFSETQ. The CDR3 consists of 16 residues. V lost 3 bases, J lost 5 bases, and 9 bases stayed unmatched. The CDR3 region has the DNA TGCGCCAGCAGCTCCTTAGCGGGAGGGCCGATGGAGACCCAGTACTTC. Protein product: CASSSLAGGPMETQYF.